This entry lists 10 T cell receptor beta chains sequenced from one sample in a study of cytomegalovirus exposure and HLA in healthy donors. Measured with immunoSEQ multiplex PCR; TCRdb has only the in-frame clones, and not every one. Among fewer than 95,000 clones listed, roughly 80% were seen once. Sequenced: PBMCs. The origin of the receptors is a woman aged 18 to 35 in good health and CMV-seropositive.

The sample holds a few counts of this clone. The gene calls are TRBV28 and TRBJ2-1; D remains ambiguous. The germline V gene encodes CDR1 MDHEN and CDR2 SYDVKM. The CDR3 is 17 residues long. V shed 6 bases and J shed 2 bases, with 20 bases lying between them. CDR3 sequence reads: CASSPLGGRGAYNEQFF. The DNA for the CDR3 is TGTGCCAGCAGCCCATTAGGTGGAAGAGGCGCCTACAATGAGCAGTTCTTC.

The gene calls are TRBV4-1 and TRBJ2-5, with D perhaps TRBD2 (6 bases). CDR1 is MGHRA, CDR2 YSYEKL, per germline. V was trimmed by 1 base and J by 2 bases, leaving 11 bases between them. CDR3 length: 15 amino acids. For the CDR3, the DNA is TGCGCCAGCAGCCAAGGGGCGGGGTCTCAAGAGACCCAGTACTTC. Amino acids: CASSQGAGSQETQYF.

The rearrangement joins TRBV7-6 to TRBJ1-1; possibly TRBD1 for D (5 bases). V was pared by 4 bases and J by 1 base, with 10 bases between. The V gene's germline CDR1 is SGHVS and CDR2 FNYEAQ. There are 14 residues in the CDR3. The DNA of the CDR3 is TGTGCCAGCAGCTGGGGCAGGAAGAACACTGAAGCTTTCTTT. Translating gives CASSWGRKNTEAFF.

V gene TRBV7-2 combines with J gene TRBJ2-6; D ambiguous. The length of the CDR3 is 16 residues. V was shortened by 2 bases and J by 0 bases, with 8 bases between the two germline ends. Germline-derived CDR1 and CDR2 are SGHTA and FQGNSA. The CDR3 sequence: CASSLFPSSGANVLTF. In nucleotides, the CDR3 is TGTGCCAGCAGCTTATTCCCCAGCTCTGGGGCCAACGTCCTGACTTTC.

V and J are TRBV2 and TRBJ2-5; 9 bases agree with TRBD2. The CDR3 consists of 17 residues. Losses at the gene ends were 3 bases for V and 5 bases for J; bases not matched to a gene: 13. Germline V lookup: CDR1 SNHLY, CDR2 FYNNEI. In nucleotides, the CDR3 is TGTGCCAGCAGTGAGGGGGCTAGCGGGGCCAACCGGGAGACCCAGTACTTC. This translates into CASSEGASGANRETQYF. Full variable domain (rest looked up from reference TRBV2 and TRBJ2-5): EPEVTQTPSHQVTQMGQEVILRCVPISNHLYFYWYRQILGQKVEFLVSFYNNEISEKSEIFDDQFSVERPDGSNFTLKIRSTKLEDSAMYFCASSEGASGANRETQYFGPGTRLLVL.

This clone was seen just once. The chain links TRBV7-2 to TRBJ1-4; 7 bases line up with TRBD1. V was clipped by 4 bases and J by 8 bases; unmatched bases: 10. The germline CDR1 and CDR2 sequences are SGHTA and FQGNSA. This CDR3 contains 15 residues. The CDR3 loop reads CASSSTGELGEKLFF. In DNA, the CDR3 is TGTGCCAGCAGCTCAACAGGGGAATTAGGGGAAAAACTGTTTTTT.

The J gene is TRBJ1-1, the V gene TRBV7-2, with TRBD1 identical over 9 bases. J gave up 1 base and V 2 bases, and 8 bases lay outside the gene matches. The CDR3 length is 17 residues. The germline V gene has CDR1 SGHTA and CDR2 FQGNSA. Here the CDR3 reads CASSLPRQGVRNTEAFF. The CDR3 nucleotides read TGTGCCAGCAGCTTACCACGACAGGGGGTGAGGAACACTGAAGCTTTCTTT.

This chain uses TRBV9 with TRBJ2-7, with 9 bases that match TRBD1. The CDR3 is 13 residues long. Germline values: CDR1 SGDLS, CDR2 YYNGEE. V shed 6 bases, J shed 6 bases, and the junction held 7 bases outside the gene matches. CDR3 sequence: CASNPGQGSEQYF. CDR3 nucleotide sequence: TGTGCCAGCAACCCGGGACAGGGTTCCGAGCAGTACTTC.

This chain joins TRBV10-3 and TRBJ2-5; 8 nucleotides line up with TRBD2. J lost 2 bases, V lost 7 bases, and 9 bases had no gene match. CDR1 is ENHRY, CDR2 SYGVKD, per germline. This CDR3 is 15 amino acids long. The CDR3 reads CAINKHGGGQETQYF. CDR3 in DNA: TGTGCCATCAACAAGCACGGGGGGGGTCAAGAGACCCAGTACTTC.

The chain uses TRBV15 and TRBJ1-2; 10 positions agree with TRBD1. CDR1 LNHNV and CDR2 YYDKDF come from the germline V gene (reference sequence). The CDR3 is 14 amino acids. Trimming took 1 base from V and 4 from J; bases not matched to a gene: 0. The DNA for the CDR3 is TGTGCCACCAGCAGAGGGACAGGGGGCTATGGCTACACCTTC. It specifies CATSRGTGGYGYTF.